This T cell receptor beta chain comes out of a study of cytomegalovirus exposure and HLA in healthy donors. The V end lost 0 bases, the J end lost 5 bases, and 10 bases lay between the germline ends. There are 13 residues in the CDR3. The V gene's germline CDR1 is SQVTM and CDR2 ANQGSEA. PCR was performed using 60 Vbeta and 13 Jbeta primers. Using immunoSEQ multiplex PCR, the repertoire was profiled, and TCRdb retains in-frame clones only, with some absent. The table lists nearly 200,000 clones. This clonotype was sampled from a boy aged 5-17 years in good health and CMV-seronegative. V is TRBV29-1 and J is TRBJ1-2; D is unresolved. The sequencing input was PBMCs. CDR3 sequence reads: CSVEDVWQYGYTF. The CDR3 DNA follows: TGCAGCGTTGAAGATGTTTGGCAGTATGGCTACACCTTC. The full variable domain, completed using reference TRBV29-1 and TRBJ1-2, is SAVISQKPSRDICQRGTSLTIQCQVDSQVTMMFWYRQQPGQSLTLIATANQGSEATYESGFVIDKFPISRPNLTFSTLTVSNMSPEDSSIYLCSVEDVWQYGYTFGSGTRLTVV.